The 4 T cell receptor beta chains in this list originate from one sample, sequenced in a study of T cells in women clearing cervical HPV infection. Measured with immunoSEQ multiplex PCR; TCRdb has only the in-frame clones, and not every one. The sample table includes 30,000 to 45,000 clones. Sequenced sample: blood buffy coat. The receptors originated from a woman between 18 and 75 years old with a cervical HPV16 infection that either progressed to CIN3+ or cleared (not recorded which).

Comment on this clone: The read ends 3 residues before the CDR3 terminus; that terminus is restored from the germline J gene. This chain joins TRBV4-2 and TRBJ2-2; 7 bases agree with TRBD1. The CDR3 runs 15 residues. The germline gives CDR1 LGHNA, CDR2 YNFKEQ. The V and J ends lost 4 bases and 3 bases, in that order; junction bases with no gene match: 5. The CDR3 here is CASSPLQGDTGELFF. The part of the CDR3 DNA that was read is TGTGCCAGCAGCCCGTTGCAGGGGGACACCGGGGAG.

Details on this clone: The junction differs from germline at one of its ends, possibly a read error. Sequencing ends 3 residues short of the CDR3 end; the germline J gene provides the rest. This rearrangement joins TRBV10-3 to TRBJ1-5; no clear D gene. The CDR3 loop spans 13 amino acids. Germline V gene lookup returns CDR1 ENHRY and CDR2 SYGVKD. Incomplete CDR3 DNA: TGTGCCCTCAGCGAAGGCAGGAATCAGCCC. Residues: CALSEGRNQP. The entire CDR3 reads CALSEGRNQPQHF.

This chain's CDR3 is CASSQYGTRGADTQYF. The DNA read from the CDR3 is TGCGCCAGCAGCCAATACGGGACTAGGGGAGCAGATACG. The genes are TRBV4-1 and TRBJ2-3, with TRBD2 matching over 8 bases. Read data end 3 residues before the CDR3 end; the end is taken from the germline J gene. V trimming: 2 bases; J trimming: 4 bases; junction bases outside the gene matches: 8. The CDR3 is made up of 16 amino acids. CDR1 MGHRA and CDR2 YSYEKL come from the germline V gene.

Incomplete CDR3 DNA: TGTGCCAGCAGCTTAGAGGCCGGGGAG. Its protein product is CASSLEAGE. The entire CDR3 reads CASSLEAGELFF. J is TRBJ2-2 and V is TRBV7-3; D gene uncertain. The CDR3 goes on 3 residues after the read ends, and that part is filled in from the germline J gene. Germline CDR1 and CDR2: SGHTA and FQGTGA. The CDR3 contains 12 residues. V dropped 2 bases and J dropped 6 bases, with 4 bases sitting between them. Full variable domain (rest looked up from reference TRBV7-3 and TRBJ2-2): GAGVSQTPSNKVTEKGKYVELRCDPISGHTALYWYRQSLGQGPEFLIYFQGTGAADDSGLPNDRFFAVRPEGSVSTLKIQRTERGDSAVYLCASSLEAGELFFGEGSRLTVL.